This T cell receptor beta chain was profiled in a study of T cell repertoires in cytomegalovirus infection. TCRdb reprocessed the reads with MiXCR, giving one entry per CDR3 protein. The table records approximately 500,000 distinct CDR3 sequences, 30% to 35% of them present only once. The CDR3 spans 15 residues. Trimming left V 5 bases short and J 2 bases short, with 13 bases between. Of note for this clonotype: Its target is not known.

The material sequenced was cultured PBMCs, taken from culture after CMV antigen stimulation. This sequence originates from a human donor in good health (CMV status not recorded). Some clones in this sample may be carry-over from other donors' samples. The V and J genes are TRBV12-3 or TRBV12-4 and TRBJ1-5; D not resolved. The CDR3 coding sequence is TGTGCCAGCAGTCTGACCCCTCAGGGCAATCAGCCCCAGCATTTT. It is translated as CASSLTPQGNQPQHF.